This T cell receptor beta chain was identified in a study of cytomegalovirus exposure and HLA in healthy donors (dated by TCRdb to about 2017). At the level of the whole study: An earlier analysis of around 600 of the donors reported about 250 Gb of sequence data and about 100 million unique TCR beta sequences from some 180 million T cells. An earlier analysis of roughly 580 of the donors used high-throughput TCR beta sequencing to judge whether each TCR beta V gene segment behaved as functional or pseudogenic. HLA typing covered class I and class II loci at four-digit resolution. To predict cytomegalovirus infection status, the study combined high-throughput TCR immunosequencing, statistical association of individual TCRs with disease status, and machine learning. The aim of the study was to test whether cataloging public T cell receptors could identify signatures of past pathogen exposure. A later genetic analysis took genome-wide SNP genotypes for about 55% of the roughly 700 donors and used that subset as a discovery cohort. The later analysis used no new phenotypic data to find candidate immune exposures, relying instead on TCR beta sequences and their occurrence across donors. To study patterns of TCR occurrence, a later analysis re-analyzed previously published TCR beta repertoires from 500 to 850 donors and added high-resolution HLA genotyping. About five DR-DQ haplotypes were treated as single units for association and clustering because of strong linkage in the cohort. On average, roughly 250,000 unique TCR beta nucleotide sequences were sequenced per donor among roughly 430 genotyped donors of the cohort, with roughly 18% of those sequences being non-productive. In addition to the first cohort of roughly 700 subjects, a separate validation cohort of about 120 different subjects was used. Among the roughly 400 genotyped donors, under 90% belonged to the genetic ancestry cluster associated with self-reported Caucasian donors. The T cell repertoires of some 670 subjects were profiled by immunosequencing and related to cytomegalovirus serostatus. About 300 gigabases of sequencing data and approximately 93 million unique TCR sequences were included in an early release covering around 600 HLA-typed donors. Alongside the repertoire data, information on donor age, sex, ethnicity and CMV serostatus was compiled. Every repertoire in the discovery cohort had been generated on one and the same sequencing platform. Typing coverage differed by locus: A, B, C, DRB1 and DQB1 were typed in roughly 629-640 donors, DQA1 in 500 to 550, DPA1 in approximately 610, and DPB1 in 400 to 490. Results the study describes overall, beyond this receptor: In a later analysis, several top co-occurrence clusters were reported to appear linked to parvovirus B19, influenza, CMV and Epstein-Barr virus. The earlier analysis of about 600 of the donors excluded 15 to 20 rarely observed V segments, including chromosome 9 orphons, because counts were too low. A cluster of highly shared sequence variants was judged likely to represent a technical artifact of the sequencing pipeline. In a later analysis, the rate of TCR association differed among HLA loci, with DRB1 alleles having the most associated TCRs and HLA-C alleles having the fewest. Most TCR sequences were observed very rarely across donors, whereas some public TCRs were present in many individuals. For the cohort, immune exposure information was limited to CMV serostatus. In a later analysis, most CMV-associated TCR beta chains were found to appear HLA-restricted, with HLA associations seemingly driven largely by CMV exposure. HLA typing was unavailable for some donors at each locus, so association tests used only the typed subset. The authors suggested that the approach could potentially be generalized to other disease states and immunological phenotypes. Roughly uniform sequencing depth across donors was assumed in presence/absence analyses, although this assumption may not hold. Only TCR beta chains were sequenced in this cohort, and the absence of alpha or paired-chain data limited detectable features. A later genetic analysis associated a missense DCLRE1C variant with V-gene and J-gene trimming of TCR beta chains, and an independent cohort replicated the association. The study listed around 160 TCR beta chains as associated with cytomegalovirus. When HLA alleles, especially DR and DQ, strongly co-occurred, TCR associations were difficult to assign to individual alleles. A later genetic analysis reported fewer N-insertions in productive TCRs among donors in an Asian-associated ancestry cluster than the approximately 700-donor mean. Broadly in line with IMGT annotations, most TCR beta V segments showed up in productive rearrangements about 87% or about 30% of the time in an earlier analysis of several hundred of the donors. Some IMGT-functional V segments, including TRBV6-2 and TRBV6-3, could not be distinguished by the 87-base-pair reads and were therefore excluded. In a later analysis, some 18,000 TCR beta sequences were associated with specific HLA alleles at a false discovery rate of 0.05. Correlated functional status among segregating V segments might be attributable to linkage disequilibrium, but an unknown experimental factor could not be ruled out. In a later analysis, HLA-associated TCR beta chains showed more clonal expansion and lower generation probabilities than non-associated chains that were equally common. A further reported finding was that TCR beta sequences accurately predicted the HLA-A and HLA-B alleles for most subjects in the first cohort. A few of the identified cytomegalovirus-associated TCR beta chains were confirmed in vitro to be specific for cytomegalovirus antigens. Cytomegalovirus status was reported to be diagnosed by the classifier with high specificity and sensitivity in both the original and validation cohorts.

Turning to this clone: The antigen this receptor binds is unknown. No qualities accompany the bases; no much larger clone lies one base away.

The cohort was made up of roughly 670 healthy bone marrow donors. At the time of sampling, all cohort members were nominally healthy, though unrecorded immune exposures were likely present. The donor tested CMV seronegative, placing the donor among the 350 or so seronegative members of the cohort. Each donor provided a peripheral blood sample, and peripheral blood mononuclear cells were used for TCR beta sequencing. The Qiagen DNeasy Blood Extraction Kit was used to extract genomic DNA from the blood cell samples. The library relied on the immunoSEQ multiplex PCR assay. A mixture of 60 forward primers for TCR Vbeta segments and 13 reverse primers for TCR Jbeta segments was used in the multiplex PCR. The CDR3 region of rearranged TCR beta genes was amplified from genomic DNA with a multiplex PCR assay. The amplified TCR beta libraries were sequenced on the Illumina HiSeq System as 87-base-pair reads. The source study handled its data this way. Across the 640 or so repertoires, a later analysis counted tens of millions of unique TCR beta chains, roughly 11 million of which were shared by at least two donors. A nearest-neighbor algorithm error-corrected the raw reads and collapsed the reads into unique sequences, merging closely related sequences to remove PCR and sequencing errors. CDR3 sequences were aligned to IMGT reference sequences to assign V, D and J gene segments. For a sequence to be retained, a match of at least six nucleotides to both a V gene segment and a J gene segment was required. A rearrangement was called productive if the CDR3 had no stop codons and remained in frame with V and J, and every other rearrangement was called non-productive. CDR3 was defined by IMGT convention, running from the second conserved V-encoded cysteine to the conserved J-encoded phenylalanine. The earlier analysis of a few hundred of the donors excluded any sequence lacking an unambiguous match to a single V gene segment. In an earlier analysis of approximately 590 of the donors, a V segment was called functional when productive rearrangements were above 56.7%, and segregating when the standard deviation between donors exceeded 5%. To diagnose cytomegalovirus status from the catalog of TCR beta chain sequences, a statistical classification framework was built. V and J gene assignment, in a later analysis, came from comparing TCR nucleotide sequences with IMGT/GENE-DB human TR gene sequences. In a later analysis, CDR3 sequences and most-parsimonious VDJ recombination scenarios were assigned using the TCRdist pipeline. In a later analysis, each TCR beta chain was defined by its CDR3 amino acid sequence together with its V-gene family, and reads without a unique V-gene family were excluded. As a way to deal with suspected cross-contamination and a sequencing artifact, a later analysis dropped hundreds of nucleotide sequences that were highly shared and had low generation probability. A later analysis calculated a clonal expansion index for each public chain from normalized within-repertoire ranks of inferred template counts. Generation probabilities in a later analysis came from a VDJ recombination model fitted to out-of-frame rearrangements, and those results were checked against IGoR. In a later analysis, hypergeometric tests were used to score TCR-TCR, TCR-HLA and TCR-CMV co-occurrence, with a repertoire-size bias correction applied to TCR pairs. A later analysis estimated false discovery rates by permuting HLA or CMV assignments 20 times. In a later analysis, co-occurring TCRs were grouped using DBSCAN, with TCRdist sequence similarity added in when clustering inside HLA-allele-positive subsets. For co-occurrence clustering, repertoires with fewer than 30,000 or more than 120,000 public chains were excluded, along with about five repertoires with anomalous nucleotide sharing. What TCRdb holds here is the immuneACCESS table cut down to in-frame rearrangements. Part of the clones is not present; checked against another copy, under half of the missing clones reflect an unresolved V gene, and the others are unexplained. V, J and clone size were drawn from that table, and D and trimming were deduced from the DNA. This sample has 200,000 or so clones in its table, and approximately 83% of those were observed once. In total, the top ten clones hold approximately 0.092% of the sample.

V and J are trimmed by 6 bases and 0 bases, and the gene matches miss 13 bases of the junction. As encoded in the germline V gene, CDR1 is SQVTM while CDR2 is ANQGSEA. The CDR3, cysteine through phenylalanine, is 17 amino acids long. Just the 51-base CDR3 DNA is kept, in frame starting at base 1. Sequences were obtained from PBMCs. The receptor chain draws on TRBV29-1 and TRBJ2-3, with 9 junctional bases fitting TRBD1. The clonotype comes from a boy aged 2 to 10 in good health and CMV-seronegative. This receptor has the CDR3 CSVYLQGAVASTDTQYF. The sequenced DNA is TGCAGCGTCTACTTACAGGGGGCAGTGGCTAGCACAGATACGCAGTATTTT.